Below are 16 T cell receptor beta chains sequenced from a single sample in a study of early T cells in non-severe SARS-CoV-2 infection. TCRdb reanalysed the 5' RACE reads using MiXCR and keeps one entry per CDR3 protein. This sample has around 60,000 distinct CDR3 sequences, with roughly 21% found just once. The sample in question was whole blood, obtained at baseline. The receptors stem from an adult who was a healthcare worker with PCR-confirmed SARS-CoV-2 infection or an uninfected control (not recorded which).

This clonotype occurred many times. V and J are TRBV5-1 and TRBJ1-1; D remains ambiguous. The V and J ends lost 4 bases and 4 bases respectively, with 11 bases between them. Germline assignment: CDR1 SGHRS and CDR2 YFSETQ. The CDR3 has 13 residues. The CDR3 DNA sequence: TGCGCCAGCAGCCCCGATGGAGGCACTGAAGCTTTCTTT. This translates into CASSPDGGTEAFF.

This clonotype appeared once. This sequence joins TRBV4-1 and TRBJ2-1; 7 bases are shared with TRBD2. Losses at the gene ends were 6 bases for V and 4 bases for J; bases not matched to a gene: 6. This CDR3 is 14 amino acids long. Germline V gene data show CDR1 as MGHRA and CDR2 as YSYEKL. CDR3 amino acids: CASRGGGTYNEQFF. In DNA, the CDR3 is TGCGCCAGCAGGGGCGGGGGTACTTACAATGAGCAGTTCTTC.

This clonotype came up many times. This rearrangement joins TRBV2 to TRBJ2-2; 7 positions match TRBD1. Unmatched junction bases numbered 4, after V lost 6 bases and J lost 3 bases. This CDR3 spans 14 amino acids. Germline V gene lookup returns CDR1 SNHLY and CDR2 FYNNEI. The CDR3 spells CASRGDRDTGELFF. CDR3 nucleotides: TGTGCCAGCAGAGGCGACAGGGACACCGGGGAGCTGTTTTTT.

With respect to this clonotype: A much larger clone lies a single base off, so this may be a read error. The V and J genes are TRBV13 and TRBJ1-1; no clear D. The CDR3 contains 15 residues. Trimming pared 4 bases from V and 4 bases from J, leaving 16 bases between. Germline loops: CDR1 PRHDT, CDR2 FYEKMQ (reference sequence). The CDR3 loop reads CASSSHGQVITEAFF. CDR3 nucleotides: TGTGCCAGCAGCTCCCATGGGCAGGTGATCACTGAAGCTTTCTTT.

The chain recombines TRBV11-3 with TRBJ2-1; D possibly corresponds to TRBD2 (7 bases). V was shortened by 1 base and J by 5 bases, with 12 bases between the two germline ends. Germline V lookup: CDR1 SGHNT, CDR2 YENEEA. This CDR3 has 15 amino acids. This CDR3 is CASSLAGGPNNEQFF. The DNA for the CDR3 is TGTGCCAGCAGCTTAGCCGGGGGGCCCAACAATGAGCAGTTCTTC.

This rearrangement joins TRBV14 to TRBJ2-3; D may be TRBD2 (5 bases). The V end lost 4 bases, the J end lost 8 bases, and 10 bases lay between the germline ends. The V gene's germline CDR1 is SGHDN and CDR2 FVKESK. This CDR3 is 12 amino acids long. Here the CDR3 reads CASSLPRGTQYF. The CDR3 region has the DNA TGTGCCAGCAGCCTCCCACGGGGTACGCAGTATTTT.

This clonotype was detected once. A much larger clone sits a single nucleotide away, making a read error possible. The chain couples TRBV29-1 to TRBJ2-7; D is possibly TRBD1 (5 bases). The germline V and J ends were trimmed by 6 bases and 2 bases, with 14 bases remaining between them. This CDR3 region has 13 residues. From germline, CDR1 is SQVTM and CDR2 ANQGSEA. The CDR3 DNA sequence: TGCAGCGTCAAAGGGGAACCAGCCTACGAGCAGTACTTC. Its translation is CSVKGEPAYEQYF.

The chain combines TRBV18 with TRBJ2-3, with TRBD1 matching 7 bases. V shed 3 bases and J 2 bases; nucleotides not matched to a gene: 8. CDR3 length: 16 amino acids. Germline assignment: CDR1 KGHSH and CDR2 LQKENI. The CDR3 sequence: CASSPGQSYSTDTQYF. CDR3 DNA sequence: TGTGCCAGCTCACCGGGACAGAGTTACTCCACAGATACGCAGTATTTT.

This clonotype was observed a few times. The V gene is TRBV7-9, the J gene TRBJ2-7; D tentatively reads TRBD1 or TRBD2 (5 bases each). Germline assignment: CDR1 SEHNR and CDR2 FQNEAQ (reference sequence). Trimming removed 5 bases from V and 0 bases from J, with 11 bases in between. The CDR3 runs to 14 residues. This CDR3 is CASSRTGTSYEQYF. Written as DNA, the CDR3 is TGTGCCAGCAGCCGGACCGGGACCTCCTACGAGCAGTACTTC.

This CDR3 is CASSLPNPYNEQFF. Written as DNA, the CDR3 is TGTGCCAGCAGCTTACCCAACCCCTACAATGAGCAGTTCTTC. V gene TRBV7-8 combines with J gene TRBJ2-1; no clear D. The V end lost 2 bases, the J end lost 2 bases, and 7 bases lay between the germline ends. The CDR3 has 14 residues. From germline, CDR1 is SGHVS and CDR2 FQNEAQ.

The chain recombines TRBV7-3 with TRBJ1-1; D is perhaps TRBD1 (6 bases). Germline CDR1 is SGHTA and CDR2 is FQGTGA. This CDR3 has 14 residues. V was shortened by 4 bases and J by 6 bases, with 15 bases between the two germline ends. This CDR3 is CASSSGGGKAEAFF. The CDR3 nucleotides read TGTGCCAGCAGCTCTGGAGGGGGGAAGGCTGAAGCTTTCTTT.

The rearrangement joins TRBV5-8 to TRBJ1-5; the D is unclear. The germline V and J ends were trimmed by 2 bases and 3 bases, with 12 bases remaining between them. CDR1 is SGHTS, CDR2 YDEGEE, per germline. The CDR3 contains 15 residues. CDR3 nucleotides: TGTGCCAGCAGCTTCCATGACGAATACAATCAGCCCCAGCATTTT. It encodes CASSFHDEYNQPQHF. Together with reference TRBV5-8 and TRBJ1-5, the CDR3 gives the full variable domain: EAGVTQSPTHLIKTRGQQATLRCSPISGHTSVYWYQQALGLGLQFLLWYDEGEERNRGNFPPRFSGRQFPNYSSELNVNALELEDSALYLCASSFHDEYNQPQHFGDGTRLSIL.

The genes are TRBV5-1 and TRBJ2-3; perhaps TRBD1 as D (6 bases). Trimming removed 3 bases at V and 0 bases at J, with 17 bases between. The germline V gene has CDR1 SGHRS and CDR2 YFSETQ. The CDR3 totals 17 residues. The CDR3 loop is CASSYHGTPSSTDTQYF. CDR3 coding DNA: TGCGCCAGCAGCTACCACGGGACACCCTCTAGCACAGATACGCAGTATTTT.

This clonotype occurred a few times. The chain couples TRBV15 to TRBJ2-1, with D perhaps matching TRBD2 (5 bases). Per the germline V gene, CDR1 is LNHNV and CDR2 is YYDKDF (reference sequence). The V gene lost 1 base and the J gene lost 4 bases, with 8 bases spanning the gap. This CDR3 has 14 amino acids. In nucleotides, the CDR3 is TGTGCCACCAGCAGAGCTAGGGAGTACAATGAGCAGTTCTTC. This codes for CATSRAREYNEQFF.

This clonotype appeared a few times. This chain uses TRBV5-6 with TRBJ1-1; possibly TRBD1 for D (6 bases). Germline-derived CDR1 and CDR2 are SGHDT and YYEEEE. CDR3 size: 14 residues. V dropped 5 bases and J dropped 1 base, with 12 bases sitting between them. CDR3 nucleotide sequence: TGTGCCAGCAGTTCCTGGACAGCGAACACTGAAGCTTTCTTT. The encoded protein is CASSSWTANTEAFF. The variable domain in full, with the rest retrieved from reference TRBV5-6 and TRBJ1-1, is DAGVTQSPTHLIKTRGQQVTLRCSPKSGHDTVSWYQQALGQGPQFIFQYYEEEERQRGNFPDRFSGHQFPNYSSELNVNALLLGDSALYLCASSSWTANTEAFFGQGTRLTVV.

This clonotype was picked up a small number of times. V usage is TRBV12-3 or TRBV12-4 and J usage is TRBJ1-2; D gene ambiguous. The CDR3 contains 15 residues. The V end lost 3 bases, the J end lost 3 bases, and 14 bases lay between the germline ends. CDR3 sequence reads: CASSFFAGGDYGYTF. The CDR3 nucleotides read TGTGCCAGCAGTTTCTTTGCGGGAGGAGACTATGGCTACACCTTC.